This T cell receptor beta chain appears in the sequencing data of a study of breast tumors, draining lymph nodes, adjacent tissues (dated by TCRdb to between 2015 and 2016). A note on the overall study: TCR beta repertoires were compared across tumor, adjacent nontumor tissue and axillary lymph nodes obtained from breast cancer patients. The study aimed to assess the relationships and possible T-cell exchange between tumor, surrounding tissue and draining lymph node repertoires in human breast cancer.

This clonotype was observed many times. No cognate antigen has been identified for it. Per-nucleotide qualities are absent, and no much larger clonotype sits a single base away. TCRdb records Illumina HiSeq 2000 as the sequencer. Multiplex PCR amplification was used to build the TCR beta chain libraries. The amplified TCR beta chain products were analyzed by high-throughput sequencing. Starting from the raw public reads, TCRdb applied fastp trimming at Q25, assembled clones with MiXCR and retained in-frame beta chains. One record per CDR3 amino acid sequence lists the most common genes and DNA. The sample has about 140,000 distinct CDR3 sequences on record, over 25% of them singletons. The ten largest clones add up to about 2.3% of the sample. From its cysteine to its phenylalanine, the CDR3 spans 15 amino acids. Only the CDR3 DNA stays, 45 bases, in frame from base 1. CDR1 and CDR2, per the germline V gene, are SGHDT and YYEEEE. Germline trimming amounts to 4 bases on V and 4 bases on J, with 8 as the count of junction bases outside the gene matches.

The axillary draining lymph nodes of breast cancer patients were the source of the lymph node samples. Results and caveats for the whole study, not just this receptor: In luminal-like breast cancer, tumor and nontumor tissue repertoires resembled each other significantly more than in basal-like breast cancer. Rather than being directly demonstrated, the conclusion that tumor T cells originate in lymph nodes was presented as consistent with a hypothesis. The data were considered consistent with the idea that most tumor T cells come from the lymph node and then expand in tumor tissue. T-cell repertoire diversity in tumors was found to be lower than in lymph nodes but higher than in nontumor tissue, and preferential V and J gene usage was observed.

The sequence was obtained from a female donor with breast cancer. Some clones in this sample may be carry-over from other donors' samples. Sequenced input: axillary lymph node tissue. The rearrangement joined TRBV5-6 to TRBJ1-5, and 7 bases in between align with TRBD1. The sequenced DNA is TGTGCCAGCAGCCGGACAGGCCGCGCAAATCAGCCCCAGCATTTT. Its product reads: CASSRTGRANQPQHF.